This note documents a single TCR beta chain sequence. This clonotype has at least ten counts. It has no known antigen specificity. No quality values exist for individual bases; no much larger clone is one base distant. In the ophthalmopathy patients, disease was moderately to severely active, with a Clinical Activity Score of 3 or more, a NOSPECS grade of 4 or more, and a duration of less than 3 months. Any patient with an uncontrolled infection, another autoimmune disease, pregnancy or lactation was excluded. Diagnoses relied on clinical symptoms, serum thyroxine and TRAb, thyroid ultrasound and orbital computed tomography. PBMCs were isolated from 8 to 10 ml of fresh peripheral blood by Ficoll-Paque density gradient centrifugation. Total RNA was extracted using Trizol reagent, and RNA quality was assessed on an Agilent 2100 Bioanalyzer. The data originate from a study of T cells in Graves' hyperthyroidism and ophthalmopathy (dated by TCRdb to about 2019). Background for the entire study: Peripheral blood was collected at initial diagnosis, before any treatment. To identify distinguishing TCR V-J signatures, a discovery cohort of about 100 patients was used, comprising 40 to 45 with Graves' ophthalmopathy and roughly 60 with stable Graves' hyperthyroidism. Whether ophthalmopathy could be predicted prospectively was tested in an independent validation cohort made up of about 18 hyperthyroidism patients plus 17 patients who later progressed to ophthalmopathy. The roughly 91 discovery patients were randomly divided into training and test sets at a 7:3 ratio. The study also compared thyroid tissue and blood T-cell repertoires from more than 5 Graves' hyperthyroidism patients. After sampling, hyperthyroidism patients received methimazole starting at 30 mg daily, and ophthalmopathy patients received high-dose intravenous methylprednisolone. TCR Vbeta CDR3 sequencing of some 140 peripheral blood samples (approximately 44 ophthalmopathy, about 75 hyperthyroidism and approximately 17 progressor patients) is reported in the paper.

The V end loses 2 bases and the J end loses 4 bases, and a stretch of 12 bases separates them. The germline V gene supplies CDR1 MNHEY and CDR2 SVGAGI. Including the terminal cysteine and phenylalanine, the CDR3 comprises 14 residues. Here the CDR3 DNA is all that survives: 42 bases in frame from base 1. Overall results and qualifications from the work: Most expanded thyroid clonotypes (frequency above 0.001) were also detected in blood, a finding suggesting that blood repertoires may reflect thyroid immune responses. Sample size was not statistically predetermined, and investigators were not blinded to group allocation. In validation, the model predicted progression to ophthalmopathy a median of around 6.5 months before onset, with roughly 70% sensitivity and about 72% specificity. A model built on a 13 V-J signature distinguished ophthalmopathy from stable hyperthyroidism, reaching about 88% sensitivity and 81.08% specificity in cross-validation and 80%/75% in testing.

Amplification of TCR beta CDR3 regions was carried out from RNA transcripts. A first-round RT-PCR of the TCR CDR3 used the HTBI primer set with the Qiagen OneStep RT-PCR kit. The libraries were constructed in a second round of multiplex PCR and then size-selected and purified. Paired-end sequencing of the libraries was performed with 100 bp reads on an Illumina HiSeq2000. The paper's processing steps were these. Raw data were processed with SOAPnuke, discarding reads with adapters, uncalled bases, mean Phred below 15, or no exact constant-primer or identifier match. COPE v1.2.5 was used to merge high-quality paired reads, and clonotypes were defined as unique nucleotide sequences. Clonotypes were aligned to IMGT TRBV, TRBD and TRBJ reference segments using MiTCR v1.1. The analysis was restricted to V-J combinations with a frequency above 0.0001, which together covered about 99% of the repertoires. The TCS score was defined as F50 (clonal expansion) divided by E x V (chaos), with BLOSUM62-based TCRdist calculated between CDR3 peptides within each V-J. Welch's t-statistics and random forest reduced around 510 V-J features to fewer than 15, which were used in a naive Bayes classifier (R e1071). TCRdb itself trimmed the public reads at Q25 with fastp, ran MiXCR and retained productive beta chains. Entries are consolidated by CDR3 protein sequence, retaining the most common genes and DNA. The authors' filters were not applied to this entry. For this sample there are hundreds of thousands of distinct CDR3 sequences; approximately 25% appear just once. Clones ranked in the top ten supply approximately 11% of the sample.

The chain employs TRBV6-5 and TRBJ2-7; the D gene cannot be named for sure. Input material: blood. The receptor was derived from a woman in her 30s with Graves' ophthalmopathy. In nucleotides, the sequence is TGTGCCAGCAGTTACCGTAAGTCGGCGTACGAGCAGTACTTC. Translated, it gives CASSYRKSAYEQYF.